Presented here are 29 T cell receptor beta chains from one specimen sequenced in a study of cytomegalovirus exposure and HLA in healthy donors (TCRdb year 2017). Library generation was performed with the immunoSEQ multiplex PCR assay. For the multiplex PCR, a mixture combining 60 forward primers for TCR Vbeta segments and 13 reverse primers for TCR Jbeta segments was used. TCRdb mirrors the immuneACCESS table, restricted to in-frame sequences. Some clones are absent from its copies; in checked studies, under half trace to an unresolved V gene, and the reason for the others is unknown. A total of 100,000 to 150,000 clones appear in this sample, around two thirds of them only once. In total, the top ten clones hold approximately 4.3% of the sample. The sample taken for sequencing was PBMCs. The receptors here all came from a man between 60 and 75 years old in good health and CMV-seropositive.

The rearrangement links TRBV5-1 to TRBJ1-5; TRBD1 matches 9 bases. V shed 4 bases, J shed 4 bases, and the junction held 6 bases outside the gene matches. Germline CDR1 and CDR2: SGHRS and YFSETQ. The CDR3 consists of 15 residues. This CDR3 reads CASSPSGTGNQPQHF. The CDR3 DNA is TGCGCCAGCAGCCCATCCGGGACAGGGAATCAGCCCCAGCATTTT. The variable domain in full, completed from reference TRBV5-1 and TRBJ1-5, reads KAGVTQTPRYLIKTRGQQVTLSCSPISGHRSVSWYQQTPGQGLQFLFEYFSETQRNKGNFPGRFSGRQFSNSRSEMNVSTLELGDSALYLCASSPSGTGNQPQHFGDGTRLSIL.

The rearrangement joins TRBV25-1 to TRBJ2-7; TRBD1 aligns across 8 bases. The CDR3 is 13 amino acids. CDR1 and CDR2 from the germline V gene are MGHDK and SYGVNS. Germline trimming cut 6 bases from V and 2 bases from J; bases unmatched to any gene: 3. CDR3 sequence: CASRRTGTYEQYF. The CDR3 DNA follows: TGTGCCAGCAGGAGGACAGGGACCTACGAGCAGTACTTC.

This clone was picked up a small number of times. CDR3 loop: CASSWDFPNYGYTF. CDR3 DNA sequence: TGTGCCAGCAGCTGGGACTTTCCTAACTATGGCTACACCTTC. This chain joins TRBV5-5 and TRBJ1-2; D may be TRBD1 (5 bases). The CDR3 loop spans 14 amino acids. V was cut by 3 bases and J by 0 bases, with 9 bases left in between. Germline V CDR1 and CDR2: SGHKS, YYEKEE (reference sequence).

The chain employs TRBV5-5 and TRBJ1-6; D is uncertain. V was pared by 2 bases and J by 7 bases, with 19 bases between. Germline CDR1 reads SGHKS; CDR2 reads YYEKEE (reference sequence). CDR3 length: 17 residues. CDR3 protein: CASSFDFTGYFNSPLHF. Here the CDR3 DNA reads TGTGCCAGCAGCTTCGACTTCACGGGGTACTTCAATTCACCCCTCCACTTT.

The chain carries TRBV28 and TRBJ1-5; 9 bases are a match to TRBD1. CDR3 length: 16 residues. V lost 6 bases to trimming and J lost 2 bases; unmatched junction nucleotides: 8. Germline CDR1 and CDR2: MDHEN and SYDVKM. The CDR3 nucleotides read TGTGCCAGCAGAACACAGGGGGCCGGGGGCAATCAGCCCCAGCATTTT. As protein: CASRTQGAGGNQPQHF.

In this sample, this clone turned up many times. V and J are TRBV5-6 and TRBJ2-3; 11 positions match TRBD2. The CDR3 contains 15 residues. V gave up 9 bases and J gave up 4 bases; unmatched junction bases: 10. CDR1 is SGHDT and CDR2 is YYEEEE in the germline V gene. CDR3 DNA sequence: TGTGCCACCTCCTCCGGGACTAGCGGCTCAGATACGCAGTATTTT. This encodes CATSSGTSGSDTQYF.

The V gene is TRBV5-1, the J gene TRBJ1-1, with a possible D match to TRBD1 (6 bases). The germline V gene encodes CDR1 SGHRS and CDR2 YFSETQ. The CDR3 runs to 14 residues. Trimming took 4 bases from V and 0 from J, leaving 10 bases between them. The DNA of the CDR3 is TGCGCCAGCAGCCAGACAGGACTGAACACTGAAGCTTTCTTT. This codes for CASSQTGLNTEAFF.

This chain uses TRBV5-6 with TRBJ1-2, with 10 bases matching TRBD1. The germline CDR1 and CDR2 sequences are SGHDT and YYEEEE. Trimming cost V 2 bases and J 8 bases; bases outside gene matches: 9. The CDR3 contains 15 residues. CDR3 coding DNA: TGTGCCAGCAGCTTCCGGGACAGGGGAGGAGAGGGCTACACCTTC. Its protein product is CASSFRDRGGEGYTF.

Turning to this clone: Other DNA sequences in the same sample also yield this CDR3. This rearrangement joins TRBV30 to TRBJ1-1; TRBD1 might be the D (5 bases). Germline lookup yields CDR1 GTSNPN and CDR2 SVGIG (reference sequence). Trimming took off 0 bases at V and 0 bases at J, with 5 bases between the two ends. There are 13 residues in the CDR3. CDR3 region: CAWSVQVNTEAFF. CDR3 nucleotide sequence: TGTGCCTGGAGTGTACAGGTGAACACTGAAGCTTTCTTT.

This sequence joins TRBV5-1 and TRBJ2-7; 9 nucleotides agree with TRBD1. The CDR3 covers 16 residues. Trimming took 3 bases from V and 6 from J; bases not matched to a gene: 13. Germline V gene sequence: CDR1 SGHRS, CDR2 YFSETQ. The CDR3 DNA reads as TGCGCCAGCAGCTCGGTACAACCGGGACAGGGAGGCGAGCAGTACTTC. It is translated as CASSSVQPGQGGEQYF.

The chain joins TRBV19 to TRBJ1-2, with 10 bases lining up with TRBD1. Trimming cost V 7 bases and J 1 base; bases outside gene matches: 3. CDR1 and CDR2 (germline): LNHDA, SQIVND (reference sequence). This CDR3 has 14 amino acids. The CDR3 here is CASKRTGGNYGYTF. DNA for the CDR3: TGTGCCAGTAAAAGGACAGGGGGTAACTATGGCTACACCTTC.

The chain couples TRBV27 to TRBJ2-1, with 12 positions matching TRBD2. Trimming at V came to 6 bases and at J to 0 bases, leaving 3 bases not matched to a gene. Germline CDR1 is MNHEY and CDR2 is SMNVEV (reference sequence). CDR3 length: 16 amino acids. The CDR3 sequence is CASSLAGGRSYNEQFF. CDR3 DNA sequence: TGTGCCAGCAGCCTAGCGGGGGGGCGCTCCTACAATGAGCAGTTCTTC.

This chain links TRBV9 with TRBJ1-1, with no clear D. The CDR3 extends over 13 amino acids. Germline V gene data show CDR1 as SGDLS and CDR2 as YYNGEE. Trimming stripped 1 base from V and 1 base from J, with 5 bases between. CDR3 DNA sequence: TGTGCCAGCAGCGTAACAGCGAACACTGAAGCTTTCTTT. Protein product: CASSVTANTEAFF.

The J gene is TRBJ2-7, the V gene TRBV11-1; 8 nucleotides agree with TRBD1. V shed 5 bases, J shed 3 bases, and the junction held 9 bases outside the gene matches. Germline loops: CDR1 SGHAT, CDR2 FQDESV (reference sequence). This CDR3 contains 15 residues. The CDR3 DNA reads TGTGCCAGCAGCACGACAGGGGTTGGGGACTACGAGCAGTACTTC. This codes for CASSTTGVGDYEQYF.

V is TRBV5-1 and J is TRBJ1-2; the match to TRBD1 covers 8 bases. The CDR3 contains 14 residues. CDR1 is SGHRS, CDR2 YFSETQ, per germline. J gave up 4 bases and V 3 bases, and 5 bases lay outside the gene matches. The chain's CDR3 is CASSSFGTGYGYTF. CDR3 bases: TGCGCCAGCAGCTCCTTCGGGACAGGCTATGGCTACACCTTC.

The chain joins TRBV5-1 to TRBJ2-3, with 8 bases matching TRBD2. V lost 5 bases, J lost 4 bases, and 9 bases stayed unmatched. This CDR3 is built from 15 residues. Germline V gene data show CDR1 as SGHRS and CDR2 as YFSETQ. CDR3: CASRVSGGGSDTQYF. The DNA for the CDR3 is TGCGCCAGCAGGGTGAGCGGGGGAGGATCAGATACGCAGTATTTT.

This chain joins TRBV7-3 and TRBJ2-1; weak D call: TRBD2 (6 bases). The V end lost 5 bases, the J end lost 8 bases, and 19 bases lay between the germline ends. Per germline, CDR1 SGHTA and CDR2 FQGTGA. There are 15 residues in the CDR3. Written as DNA, the CDR3 is TGTGCCAGCAGCCTAGGCCTGGGGGGTCGCTATGAGCAGTTCTTC. This translates into CASSLGLGGRYEQFF.

V is TRBV28 and J is TRBJ1-5; D may be TRBD1 (5 bases). There are 13 residues in the CDR3. The germline CDR1 and CDR2 sequences are MDHEN and SYDVKM. V shed 6 bases and J shed 2 bases, with 8 bases lying between them. The DNA of the CDR3 is TGTGCCAGCAGGCAGGGTGGCAATCAGCCCCAGCATTTT. Its translation is CASRQGGNQPQHF. The full variable domain, with the rest looked up from reference TRBV28 and TRBJ1-5, is DVKVTQSSRYLVKRTGEKVFLECVQDMDHENMFWYRQDPGLGLRLIYFSYDVKMKEKGDIPEGYSVSREKKERFSLILESASTNQTSMYLCASRQGGNQPQHFGDGTRLSIL.

The V call is TRBV28, the J call TRBJ1-1, with D unclear. This CDR3 has 12 residues. V lost 5 bases and J lost 3, with 7 bases in between. CDR1 MDHEN and CDR2 SYDVKM come from the germline V gene. The CDR3 sequence: CASSTEHTEAFF. The CDR3 DNA sequence: TGTGCCAGCAGTACTGAACACACTGAAGCTTTCTTT.

CDR3 nucleotide sequence: TGTGCCAGCATCACAGAACCTAACACTGAAGCTTTCTTT. This encodes CASITEPNTEAFF. V gene TRBV6-1 combines with J gene TRBJ1-1; D is undetermined. The germline V gene encodes CDR1 MNHNS and CDR2 SASEGT. The V end was cut by 7 bases, the J end by 2 bases, with 11 bases between. The CDR3 length is 13 residues.

V and J are TRBV7-2 and TRBJ1-4; 10 bases are a match to TRBD1. V lost 7 bases to trimming and J lost 10 bases; unmatched junction nucleotides: 9. Germline CDR1 is SGHTA and CDR2 is FQGNSA. The CDR3 contains 14 residues. CDR3 amino acids: CASTPGQGSGKLFF. The CDR3 region has the DNA TGTGCCAGCACCCCGGGACAGGGGTCGGGAAAACTGTTTTTT.

The chain uses TRBV11-3 and TRBJ1-6; 7 nucleotides line up with TRBD1. The CDR3 spans 14 residues. The germline V gene has CDR1 SGHNT and CDR2 YENEEA. Trimming took 5 bases from V and 7 from J; bases not matched to a gene: 5. The chain's CDR3 is CASSQDRENSPLHF. CDR3 DNA: TGTGCCAGCAGCCAAGACAGGGAGAATTCACCCCTCCACTTT.

This chain uses TRBV5-8 with TRBJ1-1; D is perhaps TRBD1 (6 bases). Germline CDR1 is SGHTS and CDR2 is YDEGEE. V lost 4 bases to trimming and J lost 5 bases, with 12 bases between them. The CDR3 runs to 13 residues. CDR3 in amino acids: CASSTRTETEAFF. In DNA, the CDR3 is TGTGCCAGCAGCACAAGGACAGAAACTGAAGCTTTCTTT.

The chain combines TRBV7-8 with TRBJ1-5; D possibly corresponds to TRBD1 (5 bases). The V gene lost 0 bases and the J gene lost 7 bases, with 10 bases spanning the gap. Per the germline V gene, CDR1 is SGHVS and CDR2 is FQNEAQ. The CDR3 totals 14 residues. This chain's CDR3 is CASSLAGGYQPQHF. CDR3 nucleotides: TGTGCCAGCAGCTTAGCGGGGGGGTACCAGCCCCAGCATTTT.

This clone has just a few counts. The rearrangement links TRBV6-6 to TRBJ2-1, with D tentatively TRBD1 (5 bases). The CDR3 spans 14 residues. The germline CDR1 and CDR2 sequences are MNHNY and SVGAGI (reference sequence). V was pared by 10 bases and J by 4 bases, with 17 bases between. DNA for the CDR3: TGTGCCACCATGCCCCAGGGTTTTTACAATGAGCAGTTCTTC. Its translation is CATMPQGFYNEQFF.

This clone was counted a few times. The V and J genes are TRBV29-1 and TRBJ1-3, with TRBD1 identical over 8 bases. After removal of 3 bases from V and 8 bases from J, the junction contained 6 bases not matched to a gene. The CDR3 extends over 13 amino acids. Germline-derived CDR1 and CDR2 are SQVTM and ANQGSEA. Here the CDR3 reads CSVEAGGTDTIYF. DNA of the CDR3: TGCAGCGTTGAGGCAGGGGGCACAGACACCATATATTTT.

The chain has TRBV19 and TRBJ1-1; 7 bases agree with TRBD1. Germline CDR1 and CDR2: LNHDA and SQIVND (reference sequence). CDR3 length: 13 amino acids. The junction had 3 bases not matched to a gene; V was cut back by 3 bases and J by 5 bases. In DNA form, the CDR3 reads TGTGCCAGTAGTATCACAGGGGTGACTGAAGCTTTCTTT. Its translation: CASSITGVTEAFF.

In this sample, this clone turned up a few times. The chain employs TRBV7-6 and TRBJ2-1, with TRBD2 matching over 13 bases. This CDR3 is built from 15 residues. The ends lost 8 bases at V and 9 bases at J; junction bases unmatched: 10. The V gene's germline CDR1 is SGHVS and CDR2 FNYEAQ. CDR3: CASGRTSGGAGEQFF. As DNA, the CDR3 is TGTGCCAGCGGCCGAACTAGCGGGGGGGCAGGTGAGCAGTTCTTC.

The V call is TRBV5-6, the J call TRBJ2-5, with D perhaps matching TRBD2 (6 bases). CDR3 size: 15 residues. Trimming left V 3 bases short and J 4 bases short, with 16 bases between. CDR1 and CDR2 from the germline V gene are SGHDT and YYEEEE. For the CDR3, the DNA is TGTGCCAGCAGCTCCCGGACGATGGGAGGAGAGACCCAGTACTTC. Residues: CASSSRTMGGETQYF. The full variable domain, its missing parts supplied by reference TRBV5-6 and TRBJ2-5, is DAGVTQSPTHLIKTRGQQVTLRCSPKSGHDTVSWYQQALGQGPQFIFQYYEEEERQRGNFPDRFSGHQFPNYSSELNVNALLLGDSALYLCASSSRTMGGETQYFGPGTRLLVL.